The 30 T cell receptor beta chains reported below all come from one sample, sequenced in a study of T cell responses to AZD1222 COVID-19 vaccine. Generated by immunoSEQ multiplex PCR, the TCRdb table keeps only in-frame clones and is missing some. Of roughly 150,000 clones in the sample, approximately 90% are singletons; the top ten hold under 8%. The sequenced sample was peripheral blood, obtained after recovery from COVID-19. The receptors here all came from an adult who had recovered from COVID-19.

The rearrangement joins TRBV9 to TRBJ2-3, with D possibly being TRBD1 or TRBD2 (5 bases each). Deletions cut 0 bases from V and 0 bases from J, with 8 bases between. This CDR3 comprises 15 residues. Germline V lookup: CDR1 SGDLS, CDR2 YYNGEE. The CDR3 loop is CASSVGGRSTDTQYF. CDR3 in DNA: TGTGCCAGCAGCGTAGGGGGACGGAGCACAGATACGCAGTATTTT.

This chain uses TRBV4-1 with TRBJ2-1; D possibly matches TRBD1 or TRBD2 (6 bases each). Germline CDR1 and CDR2: MGHRA and YSYEKL. V lost 3 bases and J lost 6, with 18 bases in between. The CDR3 sequence is 16 residues long. The DNA for the CDR3 is TGCGCCAGCAGCCACTCGCCGGGGGCAAGGGGCAATGAGCAGTTCTTC. Its protein product is CASSHSPGARGNEQFF.

The V call is TRBV10-3, the J call TRBJ1-1; D is perhaps TRBD1 (5 bases). V was clipped by 11 bases and J by 5 bases, with 12 bases between them. The CDR3 loop spans 11 amino acids. The germline V gene has CDR1 ENHRY and CDR2 SYGVKD. CDR3 DNA sequence: TGTGCCTCTCAGGGATTGACTGAAGCTTTCTTT. Translation gives CASQGLTEAFF.

The chain links TRBV5-6 to TRBJ2-2, with 9 bases aligning to TRBD1. V shed 3 bases and J 7 bases; nucleotides not matched to a gene: 10. Germline V lookup: CDR1 SGHDT, CDR2 YYEEEE. The CDR3 consists of 16 residues. CDR3: CASSSYGDRAIGELFF. CDR3 bases: TGTGCCAGCAGCTCTTATGGGGACAGGGCGATCGGGGAGCTGTTTTTT.

This clone was recorded once. The J gene is TRBJ2-1, the V gene TRBV5-1, with 12 bases lining up with TRBD2. The germline CDR1 and CDR2 sequences are SGHRS and YFSETQ. J was trimmed by 7 bases and V by 3 bases; bases with no gene match: 5. This CDR3 contains 15 residues. CDR3 coding DNA: TGCGCCAGCAGCTGGACTAGCGGGGCGGGAAATGAGCAGTTCTTC. This sequence encodes CASSWTSGAGNEQFF.

The chain links TRBV10-3 to TRBJ2-7; D remains ambiguous. V gave up 2 bases and J gave up 1 base, with 15 bases separating them. Germline V gene data show CDR1 as ENHRY and CDR2 as SYGVKD. CDR3 length: 16 residues. The CDR3 sequence: CAISEQKSGRSYEQYF. Written as DNA, the CDR3 is TGTGCCATCAGTGAGCAGAAATCGGGTCGGTCCTACGAGCAGTACTTC.

The V call is TRBV13, the J call TRBJ1-1; 7 nucleotides align to TRBD1. This CDR3 is built from 14 residues. Germline loops: CDR1 PRHDT, CDR2 FYEKMQ (reference sequence). J was trimmed by 0 bases and V by 4 bases; bases with no gene match: 2. The CDR3 here is CASSYRGVNTEAFF. CDR3 nucleotide sequence: TGTGCCAGCAGCTACAGGGGAGTGAACACTGAAGCTTTCTTT.

The rearrangement joins TRBV27 to TRBJ2-5; a possible D gene is TRBD1 (5 bases). CDR1 MNHEY and CDR2 SMNVEV come from the germline V gene (reference sequence). The CDR3 is 15 residues long. V dropped 5 bases and J dropped 2 bases, with 15 bases sitting between them. This CDR3 is CASSPRTLGQETQYF. The CDR3 DNA reads TGTGCCAGCAGTCCGCGGACACTGGGGCAAGAGACCCAGTACTTC.

The chain carries TRBV13 and TRBJ1-1; 8 bases are shared with TRBD1. Per the germline V gene, CDR1 is PRHDT and CDR2 is FYEKMQ (reference sequence). This CDR3 is built from 11 residues. V was clipped by 6 bases and J by 10 bases; unmatched bases: 4. CDR3 residues: CASRRDRTAFF. The CDR3 DNA follows: TGTGCCAGCAGAAGGGACAGGACAGCTTTCTTT. Complete variable domain (other parts from reference TRBV13 and TRBJ1-1): AAGVIQSPRHLIKEKRETATLKCYPIPRHDTVYWYQQGPGQDPQFLISFYEKMQSDKGSIPDRFSAQQFSDYHSELNMSSLELGDSALYFCASRRDRTAFFGQGTRLTVV.

The chain has TRBV28 and TRBJ1-5; no reliable D call. V lost 1 base and J 6 bases, leaving 13 bases between the germline ends. Looked up from germline, CDR1 is MDHEN and CDR2 is SYDVKM. This CDR3 has 15 residues. The CDR3 nucleotides read TGTGCCAGCAGTTTATTAGGGCAACGTCGTCAGCCCCAGCATTTT. Amino acids: CASSLLGQRRQPQHF.

V gene TRBV29-1 combines with J gene TRBJ2-5, with D uncertain. This CDR3 spans 13 amino acids. The V and J ends lost 6 bases and 1 base respectively, with 12 bases between them. CDR1 is SQVTM, CDR2 ANQGSEA, per germline. The CDR3 region is CSVTMALQETQYF. The CDR3 nucleotides read TGCAGCGTGACCATGGCCCTCCAAGAGACCCAGTACTTC.

In this sample, this clone turned up once. This rearrangement joins TRBV2 to TRBJ1-6, with D uncertain. This CDR3 is 13 amino acids long. Germline V gives CDR1 SNHLY, CDR2 FYNNEI. Trimming removed 5 bases from V and 10 bases from J, with 12 bases in between. DNA for the CDR3: TGTGCCAGCAGTAAGCCAGCGAAATCACCCCTCCACTTT. It yields the protein CASSKPAKSPLHF.

The chain has TRBV7-9 and TRBJ1-1, with D tentatively TRBD1 (6 bases). Germline-derived CDR1 and CDR2 are SEHNR and FQNEAQ (reference sequence). The CDR3 runs to 14 residues. Trimming took off 3 bases at V and 1 base at J, with 9 bases between the two ends. The CDR3 here is CASSFDRRNTEAFF. The CDR3 nucleotides read TGTGCCAGCAGCTTCGACAGGAGGAACACTGAAGCTTTCTTT.

The chain recombines TRBV28 with TRBJ1-5; tentatively, D is TRBD1 (6 bases). Germline V CDR1 and CDR2: MDHEN, SYDVKM. The CDR3 extends over 15 amino acids. V dropped 4 bases and J dropped 5 bases, with 15 bases sitting between them. The CDR3: CASSSPQGGYQPQHF. CDR3 in DNA: TGTGCCAGCAGTTCCCCACAAGGGGGATATCAGCCCCAGCATTTT. The full variable domain, its missing parts supplied by reference TRBV28 and TRBJ1-5, is DVKVTQSSRYLVKRTGEKVFLECVQDMDHENMFWYRQDPGLGLRLIYFSYDVKMKEKGDIPEGYSVSREKKERFSLILESASTNQTSMYLCASSSPQGGYQPQHFGDGTRLSIL.

The gene calls are TRBV29-1 and TRBJ2-1, with 9 nucleotides matching TRBD2. V gave up 4 bases and J gave up 9 bases; unmatched junction bases: 10. Per germline, CDR1 SQVTM and CDR2 ANQGSEA. The CDR3 consists of 14 residues. CDR3 nucleotide sequence: TGCAGCGTTGTTACTAGCGGGTTTGTCGGTGAGCAGTTCTTC. The encoded protein is CSVVTSGFVGEQFF.

This clone occurred a few times. In DNA form, the CDR3 reads TGTGCCAGAAGACTCACCAGGGGCCTGGAGAGCAATCAGCCCCAGCATTTT. It translates to CARRLTRGLESNQPQHF. The chain joins TRBV5-3 to TRBJ1-5, with D perhaps matching TRBD1 (6 bases). TRBV5-3 belongs to the ORF category, with a function that is uncertain. V was trimmed by 5 bases and J by 1 base, leaving 19 bases between them. This CDR3 comprises 17 residues.

The CDR3 DNA sequence: TGTGCCACCAGTGCAGGGGGCGGCGGGGAGCTGTTTTTT. Translation gives CATSAGGGGELFF. The chain carries TRBV24-1 and TRBJ2-2, with 8 bases aligning to TRBD1. V trimming: 5 bases; J trimming: 7 bases; junction bases outside the gene matches: 2. The CDR3 covers 13 residues. The germline CDR1 and CDR2 sequences are KGHDR and SFDVKD.

The chain couples TRBV28 to TRBJ1-4, with D perhaps TRBD1 (6 bases). V was cut by 6 bases and J by 6 bases, with 20 bases left in between. Germline V gene data show CDR1 as MDHEN and CDR2 as SYDVKM. The CDR3 is made up of 16 amino acids. Written as DNA, the CDR3 is TGTGCCAGCAGAACCCCGGCGGGCAGGGGCTATGAAAAACTGTTTTTT. Its protein is CASRTPAGRGYEKLFF.

CDR3 coding DNA: TGTGCCAGCAGCGAGTTAGGACTAGATACGCAGTATTTT. Translation: CASSELGLDTQYF. The rearrangement links TRBV7-3 to TRBJ2-3, with a tentative D call TRBD2 (5 bases). CDR1 SGHTA and CDR2 FQGTGA come from the germline V gene. The CDR3 loop spans 13 amino acids. V lost 5 bases, J lost 5 bases, and 11 bases lay in between.

The chain employs TRBV5-6 and TRBJ1-1, with TRBD1 matching over 7 bases. The CDR3 has 13 amino acids. J gave up 4 bases and V 5 bases, and 5 bases lay outside the gene matches. Germline V gene lookup returns CDR1 SGHDT and CDR2 YYEEEE. CDR3 amino acids: CASRGDRVTEAFF. The CDR3 DNA is TGTGCCAGCAGGGGCGACAGGGTCACTGAAGCTTTCTTT.

The V call is TRBV5-4, the J call TRBJ1-4; D is possibly TRBD1 (5 bases). CDR1 SGHNT and CDR2 YYREEE come from the germline V gene (reference sequence). Trimming shortened V by 1 base and J by 7 bases, and 11 bases separated the two germline ends. CDR3 length: 14 residues. Written as DNA, the CDR3 is TGTGCCAGCAGCTTGAGAGGGGAAGGTGAAAAACTGTTTTTT. This encodes CASSLRGEGEKLFF.

The chain combines TRBV5-4 with TRBJ2-5; tentatively, D is TRBD2 (7 bases). Germline V gene sequence: CDR1 SGHNT, CDR2 YYREEE (reference sequence). The CDR3 runs 15 residues. V was shortened by 2 bases and J by 5 bases, with 16 bases between the two germline ends. In nucleotides, the CDR3 is TGTGCCAGCAGCTTTGGGGGGGCCGGTAAGGAGACCCAGTACTTC. It yields the protein CASSFGGAGKETQYF. Together with reference TRBV5-4 and TRBJ2-5, the CDR3 gives the full variable domain: ETGVTQSPTHLIKTRGQQVTLRCSSQSGHNTVSWYQQALGQGPQFIFQYYREEENGRGNFPPRFSGLQFPNYSSELNVNALELDDSALYLCASSFGGAGKETQYFGPGTRLLVL.

The CDR3 spells CASSQWGNNEQFF. As DNA, the CDR3 is TGTGCCAGCAGCCAATGGGGAAACAATGAGCAGTTCTTC. V and J are TRBV14 and TRBJ2-1, with unresolved D. CDR3 length: 13 amino acids. The germline V gene has CDR1 SGHDN and CDR2 FVKESK. V shed 2 bases and J shed 5 bases, with 7 bases lying between them.

The CDR3 DNA is TGTGCCACCAGCAGAGGCGTCGGGCGGGACACGTACTTC. It specifies CATSRGVGRDTYF. The chain recombines TRBV15 with TRBJ2-7; D could derive from TRBD1 or TRBD2 (6 bases each). This CDR3 comprises 13 residues. With 1 base removed from V and 12 bases from J, the gap between germline ends came to 16 bases. Germline-derived CDR1 and CDR2 are LNHNV and YYDKDF (reference sequence).

DNA for the CDR3: TGTGCCAGCAGCCCGGGGGGACTAGCGGACCGAGTGGCAGATACGCAGTATTTT. It yields the protein CASSPGGLADRVADTQYF. The chain recombines TRBV11-3 with TRBJ2-3; the match to TRBD2 covers 11 bases. The CDR3 length is 18 residues. CDR1 is SGHNT, CDR2 YENEEA, per germline. V gave up 5 bases and J gave up 4 bases; unmatched junction bases: 14.

The rearrangement links TRBV18 to TRBJ2-7; 8 bases are a match to TRBD2. The CDR3 is 15 amino acids. V shed 6 bases and J 7 bases; nucleotides not matched to a gene: 14. Germline V CDR1 and CDR2: KGHSH, LQKENI. The CDR3 region is CASSLTGGGSWEQYF. CDR3 nucleotides: TGTGCCAGCTCCCTCACCGGCGGGGGGTCGTGGGAGCAGTACTTC.

The genes are TRBV12-3 or TRBV12-4 and TRBJ1-5; D gene uncertain. Trimming took 6 bases from V and 5 from J, leaving 11 bases between them. The CDR3 spans 13 residues. This CDR3 is CASSPERDQPQHF. CDR3 DNA: TGTGCCAGCAGCCCGGAGAGGGATCAGCCCCAGCATTTT.

The chain joins TRBV18 to TRBJ1-1; 10 bases fit TRBD1. The CDR3 covers 16 residues. Trimming took 0 bases from V and 0 from J; bases not matched to a gene: 1. Germline assignment: CDR1 KGHSH and CDR2 LQKENI. In nucleotides, the CDR3 is TGTGCCAGCTCACCACCGACAGGGGGCATGAACACTGAAGCTTTCTTT. Its protein is CASSPPTGGMNTEAFF.

The chain carries TRBV6-5 and TRBJ1-6, with TRBD1 matching 7 bases. This CDR3 region has 15 residues. After removal of 2 bases from V and 9 bases from J, the junction contained 7 bases not matched to a gene. Germline values: CDR1 MNHEY, CDR2 SVGAGI. The CDR3 DNA sequence: TGTGCCAGCAGTTACGGAGACAGGGATAGTTCACCCCTCCACTTT. Translation: CASSYGDRDSSPLHF.

The rearrangement uses TRBV11-1 and TRBJ1-3; D call uncertain. The germline V and J ends were trimmed by 5 bases and 4 bases, with 9 bases remaining between them. CDR3 size: 13 residues. CDR1 and CDR2 (germline): SGHAT, FQDESV (reference sequence). CDR3 in amino acids: CASSGSIGNTIYF. CDR3 nucleotide sequence: TGTGCCAGCAGCGGGAGTATAGGAAACACCATATATTTT.